This T cell receptor beta chain was found in a study of blood T cell repertoires in COVID-19. Study background: Italy, Spain and the United States were the sources of the convalescent and acute COVID-19 samples. T cells, B-cell-depleted T cells, or PBMCs supplied cDNA or gDNA.

J gave up 3 bases and V 3 bases, and 1 base lay outside the gene matches. Germline V gene sequence: CDR1 SQVTM, CDR2 ANQGSEA. This CDR3 is built from 13 residues. The authors' processing: By means of reference gene primer amplification, nucleated cell counts were estimated. Sequencing used immunoSEQ multiplex PCR; TCRdb keeps in-frame clones, though not all of them. That table gives V, J and clone size, and the DNA gave D and trimming. This table holds under 250,000 clones, approximately 91% found once. The sample comprised peripheral blood. The chain employs TRBV29-1 and TRBJ2-7; the match to TRBD2 covers 11 bases. The receptor comes from a man aged 55 to 70 who had recovered from COVID-19. CDR3 protein: CSVDLAGGYEQYF. The CDR3 region has the DNA TGCAGCGTTGATCTAGCGGGAGGCTACGAGCAGTACTTC.